This T cell receptor beta chain derives from a study of blood T cell repertoires in COVID-19. The CDR3 runs to 15 residues. V trimming: 2 bases; J trimming: 9 bases; junction bases outside the gene matches: 9. Per germline, CDR1 LNHDA and CDR2 SQIVND (reference sequence). Seattle's enrolled individuals joined amid active infection and were then monitored longitudinally. As handled by the study authors: Reference gene primer amplification gave nucleated cell count estimates. Some clones are missing from TCRdb's copy, which holds only in-frame ones; the method was immunoSEQ multiplex PCR. The DNA gave D and trimming, while V, J and clone size come from that table. The sample has about 180,000 clones, approximately 87% seen once.

The chain carries TRBV19 and TRBJ2-3; 9 bases are a match to TRBD2. This clonotype was obtained from a woman in her 70s with COVID-19, enrolled during active disease. Input material: peripheral blood. CDR3 nucleotides: TGTGCCAGTAGTATATGGAGACTAGCGGAGTCGACGCAGTATTTT. Its translation: CASSIWRLAESTQYF.